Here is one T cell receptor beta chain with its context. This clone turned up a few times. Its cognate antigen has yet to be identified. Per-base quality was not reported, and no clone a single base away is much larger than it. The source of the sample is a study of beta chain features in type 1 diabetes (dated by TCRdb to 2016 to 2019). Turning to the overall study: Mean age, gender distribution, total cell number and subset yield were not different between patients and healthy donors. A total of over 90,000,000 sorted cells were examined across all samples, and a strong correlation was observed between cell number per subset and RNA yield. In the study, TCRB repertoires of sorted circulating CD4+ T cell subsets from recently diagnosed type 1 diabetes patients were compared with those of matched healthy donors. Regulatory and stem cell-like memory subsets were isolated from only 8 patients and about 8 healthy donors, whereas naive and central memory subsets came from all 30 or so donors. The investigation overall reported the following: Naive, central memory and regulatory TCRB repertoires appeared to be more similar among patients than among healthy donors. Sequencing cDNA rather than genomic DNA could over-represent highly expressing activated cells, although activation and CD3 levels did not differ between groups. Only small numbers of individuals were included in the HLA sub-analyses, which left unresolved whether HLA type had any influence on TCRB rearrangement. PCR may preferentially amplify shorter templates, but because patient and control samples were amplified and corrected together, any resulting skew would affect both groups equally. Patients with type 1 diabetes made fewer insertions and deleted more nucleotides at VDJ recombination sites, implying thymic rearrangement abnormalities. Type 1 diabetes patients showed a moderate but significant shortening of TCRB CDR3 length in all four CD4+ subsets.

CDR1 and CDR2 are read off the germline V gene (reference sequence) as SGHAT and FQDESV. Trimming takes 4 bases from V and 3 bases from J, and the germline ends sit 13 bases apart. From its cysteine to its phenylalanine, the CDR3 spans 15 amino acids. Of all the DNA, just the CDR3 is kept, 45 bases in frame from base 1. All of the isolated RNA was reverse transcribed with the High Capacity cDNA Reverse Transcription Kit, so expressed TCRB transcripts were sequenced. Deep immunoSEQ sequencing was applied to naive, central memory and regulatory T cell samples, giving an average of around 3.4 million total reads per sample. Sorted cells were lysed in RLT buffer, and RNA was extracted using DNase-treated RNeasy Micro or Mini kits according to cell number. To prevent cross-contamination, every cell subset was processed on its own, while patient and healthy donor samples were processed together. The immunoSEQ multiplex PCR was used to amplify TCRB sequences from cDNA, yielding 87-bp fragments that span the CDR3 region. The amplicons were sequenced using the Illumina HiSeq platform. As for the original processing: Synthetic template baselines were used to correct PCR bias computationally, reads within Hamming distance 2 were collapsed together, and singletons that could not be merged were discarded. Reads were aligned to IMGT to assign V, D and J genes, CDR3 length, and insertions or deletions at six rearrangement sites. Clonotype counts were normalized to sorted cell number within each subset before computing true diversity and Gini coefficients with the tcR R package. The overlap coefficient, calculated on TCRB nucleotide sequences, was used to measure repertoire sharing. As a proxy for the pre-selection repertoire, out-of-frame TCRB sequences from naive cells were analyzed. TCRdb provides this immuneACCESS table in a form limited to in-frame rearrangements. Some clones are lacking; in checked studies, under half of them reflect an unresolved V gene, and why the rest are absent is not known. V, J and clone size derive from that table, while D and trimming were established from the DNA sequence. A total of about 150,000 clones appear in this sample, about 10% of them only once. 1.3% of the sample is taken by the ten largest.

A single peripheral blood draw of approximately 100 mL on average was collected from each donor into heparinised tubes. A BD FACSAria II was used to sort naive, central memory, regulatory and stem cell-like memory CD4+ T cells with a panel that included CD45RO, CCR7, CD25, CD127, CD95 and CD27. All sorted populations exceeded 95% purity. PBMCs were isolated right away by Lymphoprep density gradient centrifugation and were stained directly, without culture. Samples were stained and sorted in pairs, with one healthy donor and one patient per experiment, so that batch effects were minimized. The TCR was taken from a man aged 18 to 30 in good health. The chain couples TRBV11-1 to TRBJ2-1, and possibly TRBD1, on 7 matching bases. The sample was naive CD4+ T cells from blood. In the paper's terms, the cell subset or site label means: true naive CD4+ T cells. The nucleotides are TGTGCCAGCAGCTCAGGGGGGCTACTCTACAATGAGCAGTTCTTC. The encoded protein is CASSSGGLLYNEQFF.